Included here is one T cell receptor (beta chain) sequence, with context. Its antigen is still unknown. These data belong to a study of cytomegalovirus exposure and HLA in healthy donors. Study outcomes and limitations: In a later analysis, a genetic analysis reported fewer productive-TCR N-insertions in an Asian-associated ancestry cluster than the cohort average. What TCR beta sequences reportedly achieved was accurate prediction of HLA-A and HLA-B alleles in most subjects.

J gave up 0 bases and V 2 bases, and 2 bases lay outside the gene matches. This CDR3 region has 15 residues. Germline V gives CDR1 SGHRS, CDR2 YFSETQ. The PCR contained 60 Vbeta and 13 Jbeta primers. The method was immunoSEQ multiplex PCR; TCRdb's version includes in-frame clones alone and lacks a portion of them. The sample is made up of about 130,000 clones, and the top ten hold 1.5% to 2% of it. The chain uses TRBV5-1 and TRBJ2-3; 8 nucleotides line up with TRBD2. Material for sequencing was PBMCs. The receptor comes from a middle-aged woman in good health and CMV-seropositive. The CDR3: CASSLAGASTDTQYF. CDR3 bases: TGCGCCAGCAGCTTAGCGGGAGCAAGCACAGATACGCAGTATTTT.